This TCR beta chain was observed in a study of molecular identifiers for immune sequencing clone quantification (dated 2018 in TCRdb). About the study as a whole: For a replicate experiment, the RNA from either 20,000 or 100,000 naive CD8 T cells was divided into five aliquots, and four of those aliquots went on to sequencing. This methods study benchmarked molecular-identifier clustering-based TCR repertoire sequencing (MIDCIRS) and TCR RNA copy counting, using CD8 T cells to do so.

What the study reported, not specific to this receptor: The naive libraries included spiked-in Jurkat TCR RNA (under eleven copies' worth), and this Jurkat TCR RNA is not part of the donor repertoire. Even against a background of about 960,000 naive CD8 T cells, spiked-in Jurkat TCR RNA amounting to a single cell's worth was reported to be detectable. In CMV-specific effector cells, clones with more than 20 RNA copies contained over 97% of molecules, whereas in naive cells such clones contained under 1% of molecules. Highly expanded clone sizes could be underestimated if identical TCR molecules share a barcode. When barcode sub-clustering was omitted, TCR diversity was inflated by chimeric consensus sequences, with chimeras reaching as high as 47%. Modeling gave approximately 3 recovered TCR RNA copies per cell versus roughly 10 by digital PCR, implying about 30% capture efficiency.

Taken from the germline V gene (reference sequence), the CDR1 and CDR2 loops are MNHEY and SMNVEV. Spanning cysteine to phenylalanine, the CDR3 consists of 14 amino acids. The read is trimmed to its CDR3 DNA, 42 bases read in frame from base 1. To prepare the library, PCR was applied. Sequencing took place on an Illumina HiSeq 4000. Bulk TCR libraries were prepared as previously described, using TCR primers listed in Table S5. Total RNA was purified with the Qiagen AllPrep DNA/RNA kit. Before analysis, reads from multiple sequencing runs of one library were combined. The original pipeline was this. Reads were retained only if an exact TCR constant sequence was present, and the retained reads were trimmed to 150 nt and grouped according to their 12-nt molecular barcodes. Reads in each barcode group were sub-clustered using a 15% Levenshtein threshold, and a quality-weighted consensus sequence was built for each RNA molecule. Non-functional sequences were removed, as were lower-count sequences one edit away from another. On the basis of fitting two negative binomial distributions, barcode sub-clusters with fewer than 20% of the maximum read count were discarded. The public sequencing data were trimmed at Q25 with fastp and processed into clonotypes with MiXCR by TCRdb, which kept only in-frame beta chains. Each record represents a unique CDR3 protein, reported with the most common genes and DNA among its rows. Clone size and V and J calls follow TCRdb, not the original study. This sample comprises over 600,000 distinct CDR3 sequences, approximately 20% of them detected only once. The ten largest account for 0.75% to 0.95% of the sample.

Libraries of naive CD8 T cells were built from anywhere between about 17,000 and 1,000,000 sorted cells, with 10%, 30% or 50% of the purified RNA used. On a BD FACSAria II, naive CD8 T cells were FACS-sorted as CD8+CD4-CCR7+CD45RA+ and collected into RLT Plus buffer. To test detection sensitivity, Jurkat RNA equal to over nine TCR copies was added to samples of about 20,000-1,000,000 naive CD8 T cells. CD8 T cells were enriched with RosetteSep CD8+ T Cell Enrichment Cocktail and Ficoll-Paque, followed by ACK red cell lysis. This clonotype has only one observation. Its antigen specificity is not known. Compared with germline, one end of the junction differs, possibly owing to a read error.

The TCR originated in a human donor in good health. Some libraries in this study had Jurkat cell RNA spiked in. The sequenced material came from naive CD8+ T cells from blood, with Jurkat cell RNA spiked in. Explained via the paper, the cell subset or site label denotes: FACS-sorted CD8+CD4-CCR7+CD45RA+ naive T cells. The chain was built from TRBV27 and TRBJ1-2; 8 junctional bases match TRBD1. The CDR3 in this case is CASRRTGQSYGCTF. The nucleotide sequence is TGTGCCAGCAGGAGGACAGGGCAATCCTATGGCTGCACCTTC.